One sample yielded the 12 T cell receptor beta chains listed below, sequenced in a study of OX40 agonist ivuxolimab in advanced cancers. Measured with immunoSEQ multiplex PCR; TCRdb has only the in-frame clones, and not every one. Found here are 90,000 to 100,000 clones, about 79% of them singletons; the top ten hold around 1.6%. This specimen was CD4+ or CD8+ T cells sorted from blood, taken in a trial of the OX40 agonist ivuxolimab. The receptor source for this set is an adult with an advanced solid tumor such as melanoma, head and neck, liver or kidney cancer.

The rearrangement links TRBV2 to TRBJ1-1; TRBD1 is a possible D gene (6 bases). Trimming cost V 7 bases and J 11 bases, with 26 bases left between them. CDR3 length equals 15 residues. Germline V gives CDR1 SNHLY, CDR2 FYNNEI. The CDR3 DNA follows: TGTGCCAGCAACAAACAGGGTACTAGGGTTATAGACGCTTTCTTT. Protein product: CASNKQGTRVIDAFF.

This clone has more than one count but fewer than ten. The CDR3 sequence: CASSPVIDRASSYNEQFF. The CDR3 DNA follows: TGCGCCAGCAGCCCAGTCATAGACAGGGCAAGCTCCTACAATGAGCAGTTCTTC. The chain recombines TRBV4-3 with TRBJ2-1; 7 bases align to TRBD1. J gave up 0 bases and V 4 bases, and 12 bases lay outside the gene matches. The CDR3 runs 18 residues. Germline lookup yields CDR1 LGHNA and CDR2 YSLEER.

The chain couples TRBV19 to TRBJ1-2, with D maybe TRBD1 (5 bases). Germline values: CDR1 LNHDA, CDR2 SQIVND (reference sequence). This CDR3 is built from 12 residues. V was trimmed by 6 bases and J by 5 bases, leaving 10 bases between them. The CDR3, as DNA: TGTGCCAGTAGCGACAGACTGTATGGCTACACCTTC. Translating gives CASSDRLYGYTF.

The rearrangement uses TRBV5-3 and TRBJ1-3; 8 bases map to TRBD1. TRBV5-3 is sorted into the ORF group, with uncertain function. CDR3 length equals 21 residues. Germline trimming cut 4 bases from V and 8 bases from J; bases unmatched to any gene: 29. The CDR3 region is CARSPAVRTGTNQNTGDTIYF. Here the CDR3 DNA reads TGTGCCAGAAGCCCTGCGGTTAGGACAGGGACAAACCAAAACACGGGGGACACCATATATTTT.

This clone was picked up one time. The J gene is TRBJ1-6, the V gene TRBV15, with 9 bases fitting TRBD1. The germline V gene encodes CDR1 LNHNV and CDR2 YYDKDF (reference sequence). The ends lost 3 bases at V and 5 bases at J; junction bases unmatched: 5. CDR3 length: 16 residues. The CDR3 DNA follows: TGTGCCACCAGCAGGGACAGGGGCGCGAATAATTCACCCCTCCACTTT. Translated: CATSRDRGANNSPLHF. Complete variable domain (other parts from reference TRBV15 and TRBJ1-6): DAMVIQNPRYQVTQFGKPVTLSCSQTLNHNVMYWYQQKSSQAPKLLFHYYDKDFNNEADTPDNFQSRRPNTSFCFLDIRSPGLGDTAMYLCATSRDRGANNSPLHFGNGTRLTVT.

The V call is TRBV30, the J call TRBJ1-2; 7 bases are shared with TRBD1. Germline values: CDR1 GTSNPN, CDR2 SVGIG (reference sequence). The CDR3 consists of 14 residues. The junction had 8 bases not matched to a gene; V was cut back by 3 bases and J by 4 bases. CDR3 in DNA: TGTGCCTGGAGATCAGGGGGAAGGGGCTATGGCTACACCTTC. The encoded protein is CAWRSGGRGYGYTF.

The chain carries TRBV14 and TRBJ2-5; no definite D call. TRBJ2-7 explains the end of the DNA better; the J call may be wrong. Germline-derived CDR1 and CDR2 are SGHDN and FVKESK. The CDR3 has 14 residues. CDR3 nucleotides: TGTGCCAGCAGCCAAGACCCCCCCTACTACGAGCAGTACTTC. Translating gives CASSQDPPYYEQYF.

The chain employs TRBV28 and TRBJ2-6; 9 bases are shared with TRBD1. This CDR3 region has 18 residues. Germline V gene sequence: CDR1 MDHEN, CDR2 SYDVKM. V gave up 5 bases and J gave up 4 bases; unmatched junction bases: 12. The CDR3 loop reads CASSPPGTGRFGANVLTF. For the CDR3, the DNA is TGTGCCAGCAGTCCTCCCGGGACAGGGAGGTTCGGGGCCAACGTCCTGACTTTC. Looking up the rest from reference TRBV28 and TRBJ2-6 gives the full variable domain: DVKVTQSSRYLVKRTGEKVFLECVQDMDHENMFWYRQDPGLGLRLIYFSYDVKMKEKGDIPEGYSVSREKKERFSLILESASTNQTSMYLCASSPPGTGRFGANVLTFGAGSRLTVL.

This clone came up once. The genes are TRBV7-2 and TRBJ1-2; 7 bases match TRBD1. The CDR3 spans 14 residues. The V and J ends lost 4 bases and 4 bases, in that order; junction bases with no gene match: 6. The germline V gene has CDR1 SGHTA and CDR2 FQGNSA. DNA of the CDR3: TGTGCCAGCAGCTACGACCGGGACAGCTATGGCTACACCTTC. Encoded protein: CASSYDRDSYGYTF.

The V gene is TRBV28, the J gene TRBJ2-1; D may be TRBD1 or TRBD2 (6 bases each). The CDR3 totals 12 residues. Germline values: CDR1 MDHEN, CDR2 SYDVKM. V was trimmed by 3 bases and J by 10 bases, leaving 10 bases between them. The CDR3 spells CASSLGGREQFF. The CDR3 region has the DNA TGTGCCAGCAGTTTGGGGGGCAGGGAGCAGTTCTTC.

The rearrangement uses TRBV7-2 and TRBJ2-5; D perhaps matches TRBD1 (5 bases). With 1 base removed from V and 5 bases from J, the gap between germline ends came to 11 bases. The CDR3 runs 14 residues. Looked up from germline, CDR1 is SGHTA and CDR2 is FQGNSA. Written as DNA, the CDR3 is TGTGCCAGCAGCTTAGGTTCCAGGGCGGAGACCCAGTACTTC. As protein: CASSLGSRAETQYF.

The chain is built from TRBV9 and TRBJ2-7, with D perhaps matching TRBD1 (6 bases). The CDR3 is 20 residues long. V was cut by 0 bases and J by 2 bases, with 27 bases left in between. Germline V gene lookup returns CDR1 SGDLS and CDR2 YYNGEE. The CDR3 sequence is CASSVGVGAGVVGGTYEQYF. The DNA of the CDR3 is TGTGCCAGCAGCGTAGGGGTAGGAGCAGGGGTGGTTGGGGGCACCTACGAGCAGTACTTC.